The 21 T cell receptor beta chains listed next were all sequenced from one sample in a study of blood T cell repertoires in COVID-19. Using immunoSEQ multiplex PCR, the repertoire was profiled, and TCRdb retains in-frame clones only, with some absent. The sample records 200,000 to 250,000 clones, about 91% being singletons. The sample taken for sequencing was PBMCs or T cells enriched from blood (not recorded which). The receptor source for this set is a woman aged 45 to 65 with acute COVID-19.

V gene TRBV28 combines with J gene TRBJ2-7; 10 nucleotides match TRBD2. J was trimmed by 2 bases and V by 7 bases; bases with no gene match: 8. This CDR3 comprises 15 residues. Germline V gene sequence: CDR1 MDHEN, CDR2 SYDVKM. CDR3: CASTSGSRLPYEQYF. CDR3 in DNA: TGTGCCAGCACTAGCGGGAGTCGACTTCCCTACGAGCAGTACTTC.

The chain couples TRBV18 to TRBJ1-2, with D possibly matching TRBD1 (5 bases). CDR3 size: 15 residues. The germline V gene encodes CDR1 KGHSH and CDR2 LQKENI. The ends were cut back, 1 base at V and 0 bases at J, with 9 bases in the middle. CDR3 DNA sequence: TGTGCCAGCTCACCACGGACACTCACTAACTATGGCTACACCTTC. The encoded protein is CASSPRTLTNYGYTF. Variable domain in full (rest from reference TRBV18 and TRBJ1-2): NAGVMQNPRHLVRRRGQEARLRCSPMKGHSHVYWYRQLPEEGLKFMVYLQKENIIDESGMPKERFSAEFPKEGPSILRIQQVVRGDSAAYFCASSPRTLTNYGYTFGSGTRLTVV.

The chain recombines TRBV5-1 with TRBJ2-2; D uncertain. The germline V gene has CDR1 SGHRS and CDR2 YFSETQ. Trimming took 0 bases from V and 9 from J, leaving 15 bases between them. This CDR3 is built from 15 residues. The CDR3 reads CASSLGMRGSRELFF. CDR3 nucleotide sequence: TGCGCCAGCAGCTTGGGGATGAGAGGCTCCCGGGAGCTGTTTTTT.

V gene TRBV25-1 combines with J gene TRBJ2-3; D perhaps matches TRBD2 (7 bases). This CDR3 region has 15 residues. Trimming took 1 base from V and 1 from J, leaving 9 bases between them. Germline loops: CDR1 MGHDK, CDR2 SYGVNS. CDR3 sequence: CASSEWGGRTDTQYF. The CDR3 nucleotides are TGTGCCAGCAGTGAATGGGGGGGGCGCACAGATACGCAGTATTTT.

This clone was picked up one time. V gene TRBV19 combines with J gene TRBJ1-1; perhaps TRBD1 as D (6 bases). This CDR3 is built from 16 residues. CDR1 and CDR2 from the germline V gene are LNHDA and SQIVND (reference sequence). Trimming took off 6 bases at V and 10 bases at J, with 27 bases between the two ends. The CDR3 reads CASRIGWGGESPAAFF. The CDR3, as DNA: TGTGCCAGTAGGATCGGGTGGGGGGGCGAGTCACCGGCAGCTTTCTTT.

The gene calls are TRBV6-1 and TRBJ1-2; 7 positions agree with TRBD1. The CDR3 length is 16 residues. Per the germline V gene, CDR1 is MNHNS and CDR2 is SASEGT. J was trimmed by 7 bases and V by 3 bases; bases with no gene match: 14. The CDR3 DNA follows: TGTGCCAGCAGTGAGTTCGACAGGGAAAGATTTAGTGGCTACACCTTC. Encoded protein: CASSEFDRERFSGYTF.

The chain recombines TRBV9 with TRBJ2-2, with 14 bases lining up with TRBD2. The CDR3 spans 16 residues. Trimming at V came to 0 bases and at J to 7 bases, leaving 2 bases not matched to a gene. Looked up from germline, CDR1 is SGDLS and CDR2 is YYNGEE. CDR3: CASSVGLAGGGGELFF. The CDR3 nucleotides read TGTGCCAGCAGCGTAGGACTAGCGGGAGGGGGCGGGGAGCTGTTTTTT.

CDR3 amino acids: CASSYERTSGRGDTQYF. The CDR3 DNA follows: TGTGCCAGCAGCTACGAGCGGACTAGCGGGAGGGGAGATACGCAGTATTTT. This chain links TRBV7-2 with TRBJ2-3; the match to TRBD2 covers 15 bases. The CDR3 covers 17 residues. CDR1 is SGHTA, CDR2 FQGNSA, per germline. Germline trimming cut 4 bases from V and 5 bases from J; bases unmatched to any gene: 7.

This chain links TRBV28 with TRBJ1-1; 7 bases agree with TRBD1. Germline V gives CDR1 MDHEN, CDR2 SYDVKM. This CDR3 has 14 amino acids. Unmatched junction bases numbered 11, after V lost 7 bases and J lost 6 bases. The CDR3 DNA sequence: TGTGCCAGCAACTTTCCGACAGGGACTGCTGAAGCTTTCTTT. This sequence encodes CASNFPTGTAEAFF.

V and J are TRBV27 and TRBJ2-7; TRBD1 aligns across 8 bases. With V trimmed by 2 bases and J by 4 bases, 10 bases remained unmatched. This CDR3 has 16 amino acids. Germline values: CDR1 MNHEY, CDR2 SMNVEV (reference sequence). CDR3 bases: TGTGCCAGCAGTTTACCCACGGACAGGGAAAGGTACGAGCAGTACTTC. It is translated as CASSLPTDRERYEQYF.

The rearrangement joins TRBV24-1 to TRBJ1-4; the D gene is possibly TRBD1 (6 bases). Trimming stripped 3 bases from V and 8 bases from J, with 15 bases between. Germline V CDR1 and CDR2: KGHDR, SFDVKD. The CDR3 totals 15 residues. CDR3 region: CATSDGGHGQEKLFF. CDR3 nucleotide sequence: TGTGCCACCAGTGATGGGGGACACGGCCAAGAAAAACTGTTTTTT.

The chain has TRBV9 and TRBJ2-7; 8 bases line up with TRBD1. Trimming took 0 bases from V and 4 from J; bases not matched to a gene: 3. CDR1 is SGDLS, CDR2 YYNGEE, per germline. This CDR3 region has 14 residues. CDR3 in DNA: TGTGCCAGCAGCGTAGGAGACAGGGGTTACGAGCAGTACTTC. Translating it yields CASSVGDRGYEQYF.

This clone came up many times. The V call is TRBV7-9, the J call TRBJ2-7; D not resolved. Germline V gene data show CDR1 as SEHNR and CDR2 as FQNEAQ (reference sequence). The CDR3 is 11 amino acids. The V end was cut by 6 bases, the J end by 1 base, with 4 bases between. The CDR3 is CASSHSYEQYF. The CDR3 DNA reads as TGTGCCAGCAGTCATTCCTACGAGCAGTACTTC.

The rearrangement links TRBV3-1 (or the pseudogene TRBV3-2) to TRBJ1-2; unclear D gene. Looked up from germline, CDR1 is LGHDT and CDR2 is YNNKEL (reference sequence). The CDR3 covers 16 residues. V was clipped by 0 bases and J by 0 bases, with 11 bases between them. CDR3 DNA sequence: TGTGCCAGCAGCCAAGATTGGGCAAGGTCTAACTATGGCTACACCTTC. Amino acid sequence: CASSQDWARSNYGYTF.

The chain combines TRBV4-2 with TRBJ2-1; 7 bases map to TRBD2. The CDR3 consists of 13 residues. With V trimmed by 4 bases and J by 6 bases, 3 bases remained unmatched. Germline V lookup: CDR1 LGHNA, CDR2 YNFKEQ. CDR3: CASSPAGVNEQFF. CDR3 sequence (DNA): TGTGCCAGCAGCCCCGCGGGAGTCAATGAGCAGTTCTTC.

J is TRBJ2-1 and V is TRBV18; 8 bases match TRBD2. The CDR3 spans 18 residues. The germline gives CDR1 KGHSH, CDR2 LQKENI. Unmatched junction bases numbered 16, after V lost 1 base and J lost 8 bases. CDR3 DNA: TGTGCCAGCTCACCACAAATCCCGGCCACGGGAGGGATCCATGAGCAGTTCTTC. Translating gives CASSPQIPATGGIHEQFF.

V gene TRBV27 combines with J gene TRBJ2-7, with 9 bases that match TRBD2. In germline, CDR1 is MNHEY, CDR2 SMNVEV (reference sequence). With V trimmed by 3 bases and J by 5 bases, 2 bases remained unmatched. CDR3 length: 13 residues. The CDR3 here is CASSLGLAHEQYF. The CDR3 bases are TGTGCCAGCAGTTTGGGACTAGCCCACGAGCAGTACTTC.

This sequence joins TRBV11-2 and TRBJ2-7; 9 bases map to TRBD2. Trimming removed 1 base from V and 4 bases from J; junction bases left unmatched: 8. The CDR3 is made up of 16 amino acids. The germline gives CDR1 SGHAT, CDR2 FQNNGV. CDR3 sequence (DNA): TGTGCCAGCAGCTTAGTGTCTAGCGGGATTCCATACGAGCAGTACTTC. Translating gives CASSLVSSGIPYEQYF.

V is TRBV19 and J is TRBJ2-7; D might be TRBD2 (6 bases). The CDR3 length is 17 residues. V lost 6 bases to trimming and J lost 0 bases, with 21 bases between them. The germline V gene has CDR1 LNHDA and CDR2 SQIVND (reference sequence). This CDR3 is CASSNQGVAESSYEQYF. CDR3 in DNA: TGTGCCAGTAGCAATCAAGGGGTAGCGGAGAGCTCCTACGAGCAGTACTTC.

This chain uses TRBV15 with TRBJ2-7; 10 bases line up with TRBD1. CDR3 length equals 14 residues. Germline V gene data show CDR1 as LNHNV and CDR2 as YYDKDF (reference sequence). Trimming at V came to 5 bases and at J to 3 bases, leaving 4 bases not matched to a gene. The CDR3 DNA reads TGTGCCACCAGCGAAGGGACAGGGGACTACGAGCAGTACTTC. Translation: CATSEGTGDYEQYF.

This chain uses TRBV7-9 with TRBJ1-2; TRBD1 matches at 10 bases. Per the germline V gene, CDR1 is SEHNR and CDR2 is FQNEAQ (reference sequence). CDR3 length: 13 residues. The trim removed 5 bases at V and 8 bases at J, leaving 5 bases unmatched. The CDR3 region is CASSGTGAGGYTF. Here the CDR3 DNA reads TGTGCCAGCAGCGGGACAGGGGCCGGGGGCTACACCTTC.